These 24 T cell receptor beta chains share one sample of origin, sequenced in a study of blood T cell repertoires in COVID-19. Generated by immunoSEQ multiplex PCR, the TCRdb table keeps only in-frame clones and is missing some. The top ten hold about 0.9% of the sample, which has about 250,000 clones, approximately 85% seen once. Sequencing was performed on peripheral blood. The source of these receptors is a human donor with COVID-19, enrolled during active disease. The donor label of this sample is uncertain.

The genes are TRBV5-4 and TRBJ2-2; unclear D gene. The V gene's germline CDR1 is SGHNT and CDR2 YYREEE (reference sequence). This CDR3 is built from 13 residues. V lost 0 bases and J 6 bases, leaving 6 bases between the germline ends. CDR3 region: CASSLVGAGELFF. CDR3 sequence (DNA): TGTGCCAGCAGCTTGGTGGGCGCCGGGGAGCTGTTTTTT.

The genes are TRBV5-1 and TRBJ2-1; D is ambiguous. Germline V CDR1 and CDR2: SGHRS, YFSETQ. The CDR3 is made up of 14 amino acids. Trimming removed 2 bases at V and 4 bases at J, with 10 bases between. The CDR3 loop reads CASSLDTAYNEQFF. The CDR3 nucleotides read TGCGCCAGCAGCTTAGATACAGCTTACAATGAGCAGTTCTTC.

The V and J genes are TRBV25-1 and TRBJ2-7, with TRBD1 as a possible D gene (5 bases). V gave up 4 bases and J gave up 0 bases, with 13 bases separating them. CDR1 MGHDK and CDR2 SYGVNS come from the germline V gene. CDR3 length equals 15 residues. The CDR3 sequence: CASSGVVGPSYEQYF. CDR3 bases: TGTGCCAGCAGTGGAGTGGTGGGGCCCTCCTACGAGCAGTACTTC.

The chain combines TRBV19 with TRBJ2-3; TRBD2 is a possible D gene (6 bases). Trimming took 3 bases from V and 4 from J, leaving 14 bases between them. CDR1 LNHDA and CDR2 SQIVND come from the germline V gene (reference sequence). This CDR3 has 15 amino acids. CDR3 nucleotide sequence: TGTGCCAGTAGTATTATGCAGGGAGGCCCAGATACGCAGTATTTT. It translates to CASSIMQGGPDTQYF.

V is TRBV3-1 (or the pseudogene TRBV3-2) and J is TRBJ2-7, with D unresolved. There are 14 residues in the CDR3. Germline V gene data show CDR1 as LGHDT and CDR2 as YNNKEL (reference sequence). Deletions cut 1 base from V and 0 bases from J, with 7 bases between. The CDR3 coding sequence is TGTGCCAGCAGCCAAGGGGCAGTCTCCTACGAGCAGTACTTC. Amino acid sequence: CASSQGAVSYEQYF.

The chain has TRBV30 and TRBJ1-5, with a possible D match to TRBD1 (6 bases). Trimming stripped 2 bases from V and 1 base from J, with 12 bases between. Germline CDR1 and CDR2: GTSNPN and SVGIG (reference sequence). The CDR3 totals 15 residues. The DNA of the CDR3 is TGTGCCTGGAGTAAGGGGGGGTTGAGCAATCAGCCCCAGCATTTT. It translates to CAWSKGGLSNQPQHF.

This clone occurred a few times. V and J are TRBV29-1 and TRBJ1-1; the D gene is possibly TRBD1 (6 bases). The CDR3 has 11 residues. Germline V gene sequence: CDR1 SQVTM, CDR2 ANQGSEA. Trimming removed 8 bases from V and 8 bases from J, with 15 bases in between. DNA for the CDR3: TGCAGCTACAATCAGGGGTGGGAAGCTTTCTTT. Protein: CSYNQGWEAFF.

The chain couples TRBV4-1 to TRBJ2-3, with 9 nucleotides matching TRBD1. Germline V gene sequence: CDR1 MGHRA, CDR2 YSYEKL. There are 15 residues in the CDR3. Trimming removed 2 bases from V and 6 bases from J; junction bases left unmatched: 6. For the CDR3, the DNA is TGCGCCAGCAGCCAATCACAGGGGGCGTGGGATACGCAGTATTTT. Its protein product is CASSQSQGAWDTQYF.

The V call is TRBV5-1, the J call TRBJ2-7; D is perhaps TRBD1 (6 bases). This CDR3 has 16 amino acids. The V and J ends lost 0 bases and 4 bases respectively, with 17 bases between them. Germline lookup yields CDR1 SGHRS and CDR2 YFSETQ. CDR3 region: CASSLAQGSTGYEQYF. For the CDR3, the DNA is TGCGCCAGCAGCTTGGCTCAGGGGAGCACGGGTTACGAGCAGTACTTC. Variable domain in full (rest from reference TRBV5-1 and TRBJ2-7): KAGVTQTPRYLIKTRGQQVTLSCSPISGHRSVSWYQQTPGQGLQFLFEYFSETQRNKGNFPGRFSGRQFSNSRSEMNVSTLELGDSALYLCASSLAQGSTGYEQYFGPGTRLTVT.

This clone has a single count. The chain joins TRBV9 to TRBJ1-1; D may be TRBD1 (6 bases). The CDR3 sequence is 15 residues long. CDR1 SGDLS and CDR2 YYNGEE come from the germline V gene. V gave up 0 bases and J gave up 3 bases, with 12 bases separating them. CDR3 region: CASSVAGDLDTEAFF. The CDR3 DNA sequence: TGTGCCAGCAGCGTAGCAGGGGACCTAGACACTGAAGCTTTCTTT.

V and J are TRBV14 and TRBJ2-1; 8 nucleotides match TRBD1. This CDR3 comprises 15 residues. The trim removed 3 bases at V and 1 base at J, leaving 2 bases unmatched. Germline loops: CDR1 SGHDN, CDR2 FVKESK. This chain's CDR3 is CASSQRTGSYNEQFF. The CDR3 nucleotides are TGTGCCAGCAGCCAGAGGACAGGGTCCTACAATGAGCAGTTCTTC.

The J gene is TRBJ1-2, the V gene TRBV7-2, with D unresolved. This CDR3 spans 12 amino acids. The germline gives CDR1 SGHTA, CDR2 FQGNSA. V was clipped by 4 bases and J by 5 bases, with 8 bases between them. CDR3 amino acids: CASSSGMYGYTF. CDR3 bases: TGTGCCAGCAGCTCCGGGATGTATGGCTACACCTTC. Full variable domain (remainder filled in from reference TRBV7-2 and TRBJ1-2): GAGVSQSPSNKVTEKGKDVELRCDPISGHTALYWYRQSLGQGLEFLIYFQGNSAPDKSGLPSDRFSAERTGGSVSTLTIQRTQQEDSAVYLCASSSGMYGYTFGSGTRLTVV.

The chain combines TRBV28 with TRBJ1-2; a possible D gene is TRBD1 (5 bases). With 5 bases removed from V and 8 bases from J, the gap between germline ends came to 18 bases. Per germline, CDR1 MDHEN and CDR2 SYDVKM. The CDR3 covers 14 residues. CDR3 sequence (DNA): TGTGCCAGCAGTCCTGGGCAGGGAGGCAGCGGCTACACCTTC. Translation gives CASSPGQGGSGYTF.

The rearrangement uses TRBV3-1 (or the pseudogene TRBV3-2) and TRBJ2-1; 9 bases are a match to TRBD1. Germline values: CDR1 LGHDT, CDR2 YNNKEL (reference sequence). Trimming removed 1 base from V and 7 bases from J; junction bases left unmatched: 8. This CDR3 spans 16 amino acids. The CDR3 spells CASSQGVGQGVNEQFF. CDR3 nucleotides: TGTGCCAGCAGCCAAGGGGTGGGACAGGGAGTTAATGAGCAGTTCTTC.

This chain connects TRBV21-1 to TRBJ1-6; the table's D call of TRBD1 was not tested on the DNA. TRBV21-1 is given as a pseudogene. This CDR3 spans 14 amino acids. CDR3 nucleotide sequence: TGTGCCAGTTCGACAGGGCCTACTAATTCACCCCTCCACTTT. Protein product: CASSTGPTNSPLHF.

The chain joins TRBV9 to TRBJ2-1, with D perhaps TRBD2 (6 bases). The CDR3 runs to 14 residues. Germline CDR1 SGDLS, CDR2 YYNGEE. Trimming removed 3 bases from V and 7 bases from J, with 14 bases in between. The CDR3 coding sequence is TGTGCCAGCAGCGCCCCGGGAGTTGAGAATGAGCAGTTCTTC. Its translation is CASSAPGVENEQFF.

The chain is built from TRBV18 and TRBJ2-5, with 14 nucleotides matching TRBD2. This CDR3 region has 17 residues. CDR1 is KGHSH and CDR2 is LQKENI in the germline V gene. The junction had 9 bases not matched to a gene; V was cut back by 6 bases and J by 3 bases. CDR3 sequence (DNA): TGTGCCAGCTCGCAGGGGACTAGCGGGAGTTCTAAAGAGACCCAGTACTTC. Translating gives CASSQGTSGSSKETQYF.

The CDR3 spells CASSLAMGVGGDYGYTF. CDR3 coding DNA: TGCGCCAGCAGCTTGGCCATGGGGGTTGGAGGGGACTATGGCTACACCTTC. V and J are TRBV5-1 and TRBJ1-2; D might be TRBD1 (5 bases). V was shortened by 0 bases and J by 3 bases, with 18 bases between the two germline ends. The CDR3 length is 17 residues. The germline V gene encodes CDR1 SGHRS and CDR2 YFSETQ.

The rearrangement links TRBV5-6 to TRBJ1-6, with D unresolved. This CDR3 comprises 16 residues. Germline CDR1 and CDR2: SGHDT and YYEEEE. V was shortened by 2 bases and J by 7 bases, with 16 bases between the two germline ends. The DNA for the CDR3 is TGTGCCAGCAGCTTCGGTCCCGGGATCGTCAATTCACCCCTCCACTTT. It encodes CASSFGPGIVNSPLHF.

V usage is TRBV6-2 or TRBV6-3 and J usage is TRBJ1-5; 9 nucleotides align to TRBD1. The V gene end was trimmed by 7 bases and the J gene end by 9 bases; junction bases not matched to a gene: 16. Germline CDR1 MNHEY, CDR2 SVGEGT. This CDR3 has 16 amino acids. DNA for the CDR3: TGTGCCAGCACCCCAGCTTTAACAGGGGGCGGTGGGCCCCAGCATTTT. It codes for CASTPALTGGGGPQHF.

The chain joins TRBV29-1 to TRBJ1-2; TRBD1 matches at 7 bases. The CDR3 extends over 14 amino acids. V was clipped by 4 bases and J by 0 bases; unmatched bases: 5. CDR1 and CDR2 from the germline V gene are SQVTM and ANQGSEA. This CDR3 reads CSVGLTGANYGYTF. The CDR3 DNA sequence: TGCAGCGTTGGGCTAACAGGGGCTAACTATGGCTACACCTTC. The complete variable domain, with remaining parts taken from reference TRBV29-1 and TRBJ1-2, reads SAVISQKPSRDICQRGTSLTIQCQVDSQVTMMFWYRQQPGQSLTLIATANQGSEATYESGFVIDKFPISRPNLTFSTLTVSNMSPEDSSIYLCSVGLTGANYGYTFGSGTRLTVV.

V is TRBV7-3 and J is TRBJ2-1; 9 bases are shared with TRBD2. Germline V lookup: CDR1 SGHTA, CDR2 FQGTGA. Unmatched junction bases numbered 4, after V lost 2 bases and J lost 5 bases. CDR3 length: 15 residues. The chain's CDR3 is CASSLGSSGNNEQFF. DNA of the CDR3: TGTGCCAGCAGCTTAGGGTCTAGCGGGAACAATGAGCAGTTCTTC.

The gene calls are TRBV6-1 and TRBJ1-5, with no clear D. The length of the CDR3 is 14 residues. From germline, CDR1 is MNHNS and CDR2 SASEGT. V was cut by 2 bases and J by 5 bases, with 10 bases left in between. CDR3 residues: CASSEIWGDQPQHF. The CDR3 nucleotides are TGTGCCAGCAGTGAAATTTGGGGAGATCAGCCCCAGCATTTT.

This clone was observed a single time. This rearrangement joins TRBV6-6 to TRBJ2-1; 9 nucleotides match TRBD1. Germline assignment: CDR1 MNHNY and CDR2 SVGAGI (reference sequence). The CDR3 is made up of 16 amino acids. Trimming at V came to 5 bases and at J to 2 bases, leaving 7 bases not matched to a gene. For the CDR3, the DNA is TGTGCCAGCAGTGCCGGGACAGGGTTAACCTACAATGAGCAGTTCTTC. Encoded protein: CASSAGTGLTYNEQFF.